The 26 T cell receptor beta chains listed next were all sequenced from one sample in a study of blood T cell repertoires in COVID-19. TCRdb keeps only in-frame clones here, not all; method: immunoSEQ multiplex PCR. The profile shows about 270,000 clones, approximately 82% of them singletons. Specimen: peripheral blood. All receptors derive from a young woman with acute or convalescent COVID-19.

The J gene is TRBJ1-6, the V gene TRBV6-5; TRBD1 matches at 9 bases. V was clipped by 2 bases and J by 9 bases; unmatched bases: 2. The CDR3 loop spans 14 amino acids. Germline CDR1 reads MNHEY; CDR2 reads SVGAGI. The CDR3 DNA follows: TGTGCCAGCAGTTACGGGACAGGGCCTTCACCCCTCCACTTT. Translating gives CASSYGTGPSPLHF.

The chain joins TRBV27 to TRBJ1-2; maybe TRBD1 (6 bases). The CDR3 length is 14 residues. With 5 bases removed from V and 6 bases from J, the gap between germline ends came to 16 bases. Germline V gene lookup returns CDR1 MNHEY and CDR2 SMNVEV (reference sequence). Here the CDR3 DNA reads TGTGCCAGCAGTCGCCGGGAGGGGGTGGATGGCTACACCTTC. Its translation: CASSRREGVDGYTF.

This chain connects TRBV28 to TRBJ2-1; 12 nucleotides match TRBD2. Germline V gene data show CDR1 as MDHEN and CDR2 as SYDVKM. V dropped 0 bases and J dropped 8; count of bases not matched to a gene: 5. This CDR3 has 16 amino acids. The DNA of the CDR3 is TGTGCCAGCAGTTTATGGACTAGCGGGAGTCTCCATGAGCAGTTCTTC. Translated, it gives CASSLWTSGSLHEQFF.

J is TRBJ2-1 and V is TRBV10-2; the match to TRBD1 covers 7 bases. Per germline, CDR1 WSHSY and CDR2 SAAADI. The CDR3 is 13 amino acids. With V trimmed by 11 bases and J by 0 bases, 4 bases remained unmatched. The CDR3 protein is CASRDSSYNEQFF. The CDR3 nucleotides are TGCGCCTCTAGGGACAGCTCCTACAATGAGCAGTTCTTC.

J is TRBJ1-5 and V is TRBV20-1; TRBD1 matches 7 bases. Trimming at V came to 3 bases and at J to 14 bases, leaving 7 bases not matched to a gene. CDR3 length: 11 amino acids. Per the germline V gene, CDR1 is DFQATT and CDR2 is SNEGSKA (reference sequence). In DNA, the CDR3 is TGCAGTGCTAGCCAGGGACAGATAAAGCATTTT. It translates to CSASQGQIKHF.

This chain joins TRBV5-1 and TRBJ1-4, with a tentative D call TRBD1 (6 bases). V shed 0 bases and J shed 0 bases, with 6 bases lying between them. CDR1 is SGHRS and CDR2 is YFSETQ in the germline V gene. This CDR3 comprises 15 residues. CDR3 residues: CASSLGTATNEKLFF. CDR3 bases: TGCGCCAGCAGCTTGGGGACAGCAACTAATGAAAAACTGTTTTTT.

The V gene is TRBV7-9, the J gene TRBJ2-7, with TRBD2 identical over 11 bases. CDR3 size: 18 residues. Looked up from germline, CDR1 is SEHNR and CDR2 is FQNEAQ (reference sequence). V shed 5 bases and J 3 bases; nucleotides not matched to a gene: 15. The CDR3 DNA sequence: TGTGCCAGCAGCGCAGGGGGCTTCCGACTAGCGGGAAGCTACGAGCAGTACTTC. Amino acid sequence: CASSAGGFRLAGSYEQYF. The whole variable domain, filled in from reference TRBV7-9 and TRBJ2-7, reads DTGVSQNPRHKITKRGQNVTFRCDPISEHNRLYWYRQTLGQGPEFLTYFQNEAQLEKSRLLSDRFSAERPKGSFSTLEIQRTEQGDSAMYLCASSAGGFRLAGSYEQYFGPGTRLTVT.

This chain connects TRBV3-1 (or the pseudogene TRBV3-2) to TRBJ2-1, with 10 bases lining up with TRBD2. Germline trimming cut 0 bases from V and 10 bases from J; bases unmatched to any gene: 9. Per germline, CDR1 LGHDT and CDR2 YNNKEL (reference sequence). The CDR3 sequence is 16 residues long. In DNA, the CDR3 is TGTGCCAGCAGCCAAGATGGTCTCGGGACTAGCGAAGAGCAGTTCTTC. It encodes CASSQDGLGTSEEQFF.

The V and J genes are TRBV4-1 and TRBJ1-1; 10 bases are shared with TRBD1. The CDR3 totals 15 residues. After removal of 0 bases from V and 5 bases from J, the junction contained 3 bases not matched to a gene. Germline assignment: CDR1 MGHRA and CDR2 YSYEKL. The CDR3 protein is CASSQETGGGTEAFF. As DNA, the CDR3 is TGCGCCAGCAGCCAAGAGACAGGGGGCGGGACTGAAGCTTTCTTT.

This chain connects TRBV29-1 to TRBJ2-7; no clear D gene. This CDR3 has 12 residues. CDR1 is SQVTM, CDR2 ANQGSEA, per germline. V was shortened by 5 bases and J by 2 bases, with 10 bases between the two germline ends. The DNA of the CDR3 is TGCAGCGTTTTCTATGGTCCCTACGAGCAGTACTTC. Translation gives CSVFYGPYEQYF.

CDR3: CASSSGTGHLVQYF. Written as DNA, the CDR3 is TGTGCCAGCAGCTCAGGGACAGGGCATCTGGTGCAGTACTTC. The V and J genes are TRBV7-9 and TRBJ2-7; 9 bases line up with TRBD1. The CDR3 extends over 14 amino acids. The J segment lost 9 bases and the V segment lost 4 bases, leaving 10 bases of the junction unmatched. Germline values: CDR1 SEHNR, CDR2 FQNEAQ (reference sequence).

A word on this clone: Other nucleotide sequences in the sample specify the same CDR3. This rearrangement joins TRBV6-4 to TRBJ2-3; TRBD2 aligns across 9 bases. V shed 0 bases, J shed 2 bases, and the junction held 3 bases outside the gene matches. Germline CDR1 and CDR2: MRHNA and SNTAGT. The CDR3 runs 16 residues. CDR3 sequence: CASSDSAGGPTDTQYF. For the CDR3, the DNA is TGTGCCAGCAGTGACTCTGCGGGAGGGCCCACAGATACGCAGTATTTT.

V is TRBV7-2 and J is TRBJ2-3; 7 bases map to TRBD2. The junction had 10 bases not matched to a gene; V was cut back by 6 bases and J by 1 base. Germline V CDR1 and CDR2: SGHTA, FQGNSA. The CDR3 is 16 amino acids. The CDR3 reads CASSSRTRARTDTQYF. DNA for the CDR3: TGTGCCAGCAGTTCAAGGACTAGGGCTCGCACAGATACGCAGTATTTT. Full variable domain (outside the CDR3, taken from reference TRBV7-2 and TRBJ2-3): GAGVSQSPSNKVTEKGKDVELRCDPISGHTALYWYRQSLGQGLEFLIYFQGNSAPDKSGLPSDRFSAERTGGSVSTLTIQRTQQEDSAVYLCASSSRTRARTDTQYFGPGTRLTVL.

The gene calls are TRBV28 and TRBJ2-7, with a tentative D call TRBD2 (6 bases). CDR3 length: 15 residues. The germline CDR1 and CDR2 sequences are MDHEN and SYDVKM. V gave up 2 bases and J gave up 2 bases, with 13 bases separating them. CDR3 DNA sequence: TGTGCCAGCAGTTTAGCGGCGGGGAGTACCTACGAGCAGTACTTC. It is translated as CASSLAAGSTYEQYF.

The chain joins TRBV12-5 to TRBJ2-1, with 9 bases fitting TRBD1. V trimming: 4 bases; J trimming: 5 bases; junction bases outside the gene matches: 3. The CDR3 runs 14 residues. CDR1 and CDR2 (germline): LGHNT, FRNRAP. CDR3 coding DNA: TGTGCTAGTGGTTCCGGGACAGGGCACAATGAGCAGTTCTTC. Translating gives CASGSGTGHNEQFF.

V gene TRBV18 combines with J gene TRBJ2-1, with 10 bases matching TRBD2. The V gene end was trimmed by 2 bases and the J gene end by 9 bases; junction bases not matched to a gene: 10. Per germline, CDR1 KGHSH and CDR2 LQKENI. CDR3 length: 16 residues. CDR3: CASSPDGTSVSSEQFF. The CDR3 DNA is TGTGCCAGCTCACCAGACGGGACTAGCGTTAGTAGTGAGCAGTTCTTC.

This rearrangement joins TRBV5-4 to TRBJ2-3; 9 bases fit TRBD2. Germline CDR1 is SGHNT and CDR2 is YYREEE (reference sequence). The CDR3 is 16 residues long. The V segment lost 0 bases and the J segment 2 bases; nucleotides outside the gene matches: 4. The CDR3 DNA sequence: TGTGCCAGCAGCTTGGGTCTAGCGGGATTCACAGATACGCAGTATTTT. It specifies CASSLGLAGFTDTQYF.

The V and J genes are TRBV6-5 and TRBJ1-2; 8 bases align to TRBD1. The CDR3 spans 11 residues. Germline CDR1 MNHEY, CDR2 SVGAGI. Unmatched junction bases numbered 3, after V lost 7 bases and J lost 8 bases. The chain's CDR3 is CASTDRAGYTF. The CDR3 bases are TGTGCCAGCACGGACAGGGCGGGCTACACCTTC.

This clone was counted a single time. The rearrangement uses TRBV24-1 and TRBJ2-5, with 10 positions matching TRBD1. CDR1 is KGHDR, CDR2 SFDVKD, per germline. With 4 bases clipped from V and 4 bases from J, the junction kept 5 bases outside the gene matches. CDR3 size: 15 residues. The CDR3 loop is CATSDVTGGGETQYF. CDR3 bases: TGTGCCACCAGTGACGTGACAGGGGGCGGAGAGACCCAGTACTTC.

By its share, this clone is medium-sized. The V gene is TRBV27, the J gene TRBJ2-1; 8 bases are a match to TRBD2. The CDR3 runs to 18 residues. V lost 2 bases to trimming and J lost 2 bases; unmatched junction nucleotides: 11. Germline lookup yields CDR1 MNHEY and CDR2 SMNVEV (reference sequence). The CDR3 DNA reads TGTGCCAGCAGTTTACCCCCGGGGGGGGACTCCCCCTACAATGAGCAGTTCTTC. Translation gives CASSLPPGGDSPYNEQFF.

The chain joins TRBV11-2 to TRBJ1-1; D perhaps matches TRBD1 (5 bases). This CDR3 spans 13 amino acids. From germline, CDR1 is SGHAT and CDR2 FQNNGV. Trimming took off 1 base at V and 8 bases at J, with 11 bases between the two ends. CDR3 region: CASSLGGRSEAFF. In DNA, the CDR3 is TGTGCCAGCAGCTTAGGGGGCCGGTCGGAAGCTTTCTTT.

The chain is built from TRBV9 and TRBJ2-5; D is uncertain. Per the germline V gene, CDR1 is SGDLS and CDR2 is YYNGEE. V was pared by 0 bases and J by 0 bases, with 6 bases between. This CDR3 region has 14 residues. The CDR3: CASSVAQNQETQYF. The CDR3 DNA follows: TGTGCCAGCAGCGTAGCCCAGAACCAAGAGACCCAGTACTTC.

This chain joins TRBV19 and TRBJ2-1; D is perhaps TRBD1 (6 bases). The CDR3 loop spans 17 amino acids. Germline V gene lookup returns CDR1 LNHDA and CDR2 SQIVND (reference sequence). Trimming took off 6 bases at V and 9 bases at J, with 27 bases between the two ends. CDR3 amino acids: CASSTGWGRQGKGEQFF. The CDR3 DNA reads TGTGCCAGTAGCACCGGCTGGGGCCGGCAGGGGAAGGGTGAGCAGTTCTTC.

Worth noting for this clone: This same CDR3 is encoded by further DNA sequences in the sample. The chain is built from TRBV27 and TRBJ1-2, with D possibly TRBD1 on 5 matching bases. Trimming removed 4 bases at V and 1 base at J, with 10 bases between. Germline CDR1 MNHEY, CDR2 SMNVEV (reference sequence). The CDR3 covers 14 residues. The CDR3 protein is CASSSDRFNYGYTF. CDR3 coding DNA: TGTGCCAGCAGTTCTGACAGATTTAACTATGGCTACACCTTC.

V is TRBV12-3 or TRBV12-4 and J is TRBJ2-7; no firm D call. This CDR3 is built from 12 residues. Trimming cost V 3 bases and J 4 bases, with 7 bases left between them. For the CDR3, the DNA is TGTGCCAGCAGTTTGAGCCCTTACGAGCAGTACTTC. Residues: CASSLSPYEQYF.

The chain joins TRBV3-1 (or the pseudogene TRBV3-2) to TRBJ1-3, with D possibly TRBD1 on 6 matching bases. Germline V gene data show CDR1 as LGHDT and CDR2 as YNNKEL (reference sequence). There are 21 residues in the CDR3. Trimming cost V 1 base and J 0 bases, with 25 bases left between them. The CDR3 protein is CASSQASDSRNKLSSGNTIYF. The CDR3 DNA reads TGTGCCAGCAGCCAAGCCTCGGACAGTAGAAATAAATTAAGCTCTGGAAACACCATATATTTT.